This TCR beta chain was sequenced during a study of cytomegalovirus exposure and HLA in healthy donors (dated 2017 in TCRdb). Looking at the study overall: An earlier analysis of some 600 of the donors reported 276 Gb of sequence data and around 120 million unique TCR beta sequences obtained from around 190 million T cells. An early release that covered about 640 HLA-typed donors contained around 330 gigabases of sequencing data and tens of millions of unique TCR sequences. Among the roughly 400 genotyped donors, 81% belonged to the genetic ancestry cluster associated with self-reported Caucasian donors. The aim of the study was to test whether cataloging public T cell receptors could identify signatures of past pathogen exposure. Using immunosequencing, the study profiled T cell repertoires from roughly 650 subjects and related those repertoires to cytomegalovirus serostatus. Besides the first cohort of under 700 subjects, a separate validation cohort made up of roughly 130 different subjects was used. The study combined high-throughput TCR immunosequencing, statistical association of individual TCRs with disease status, and machine learning to predict cytomegalovirus infection status. A later analysis re-analyzed previously published TCR beta repertoires from 550 to 700 donors and added high-resolution HLA genotyping to study TCR occurrence patterns. The later analysis used no new phenotypic data to find candidate immune exposures, relying instead on TCR beta sequences and their occurrence across donors. To decide whether each TCR beta V gene segment behaved as functional or pseudogenic, an earlier analysis of several hundred of the donors relied on high-throughput TCR beta sequencing. Donor age, sex, ethnicity and CMV serostatus were compiled together with the repertoire data. A later genetic analysis used genome-wide SNP genotypes for 398 of the 666 donors, treating that subset as a discovery cohort. Every discovery cohort repertoire had been produced on one sequencing platform. Both class I and class II loci were covered by HLA typing, at four-digit resolution. The number of donors typed differed by locus, with roughly 629-640 for A, B, C, DRB1 and DQB1, about 500 for DQA1, about 610 for DPA1, and under 490 for DPB1. Four or five DR-DQ haplotypes were handled as single units for association and clustering, since linkage in the cohort was strong. Across some 400 genotyped donors of the cohort, an average of about 220,000 unique TCR beta nucleotide sequences per donor were sequenced, and about a sixth of those sequences were non-productive.

Details on this clone: Which antigen it targets is not known. Qualities for individual bases were not recorded, and no much larger clone is one base off.

The library was made by the immunoSEQ multiplex PCR assay. For the multiplex PCR, a mixture combining 60 forward primers for TCR Vbeta segments and 13 reverse primers for TCR Jbeta segments was used. Amplification of the CDR3 region of rearranged TCR beta genes was performed with a multiplex PCR assay on genomic DNA. Amplified TCR beta libraries were sequenced as 87-base-pair reads on the Illumina HiSeq System. The paper's data handling went like this. In a later analysis, tens of millions of unique TCR beta chains were counted across the 650 to 700 repertoires, and approximately 9.9 million of these chains were shared by at least two donors. A nearest-neighbor algorithm error-corrected the raw reads and collapsed the reads into unique sequences, merging closely related sequences to remove PCR and sequencing errors. V, D and J gene segments were assigned by aligning CDR3 sequences to IMGT reference sequences. For a sequence to be retained, at least a six-nucleotide match to both a V gene segment and a J gene segment was required. A rearrangement counted as productive if the CDR3 had no stop codons and remained in frame with V and J, and every other rearrangement counted as non-productive. CDR3 was defined by IMGT convention, running from the second conserved V-encoded cysteine to the conserved J-encoded phenylalanine. In an earlier analysis of 587 of the donors, sequences lacking an unambiguous match to a single V gene segment were excluded. An earlier analysis of fewer than 650 of the donors classified V segments as functional when productive rearrangements were above 56.7% and as segregating when the standard deviation between donors was above 5%. A statistical classification framework was built for diagnosing cytomegalovirus status from the catalog of TCR beta chain sequences. A later analysis assigned V and J genes by comparing TCR nucleotide sequences with IMGT/GENE-DB human TR gene sequences. In a later analysis, CDR3 sequences and most-parsimonious VDJ recombination scenarios were assigned using the TCRdist pipeline. A later analysis defined each TCR beta chain by its CDR3 amino acid sequence plus V-gene family, and excluded reads lacking a unique V-gene family. In a later analysis, nearly 600 highly shared, low-generation-probability nucleotide sequences were removed to address suspected cross-contamination and a sequencing artifact. A later analysis calculated a clonal expansion index for each public chain from normalized within-repertoire ranks of inferred template counts. In a later analysis, generation probabilities were computed using a VDJ recombination model fitted to out-of-frame rearrangements, and the results were checked against IGoR. In a later analysis, TCR-TCR, TCR-HLA and TCR-CMV co-occurrence was scored with hypergeometric tests, and a repertoire-size bias correction was applied to TCR pairs. False discovery rates were estimated in a later analysis by permuting HLA or CMV assignments 20 times. A later analysis grouped co-occurring TCRs with DBSCAN, adding TCRdist sequence similarity when clustering within HLA-allele-positive subsets. For co-occurrence clustering, repertoires with fewer than 30,000 or more than 120,000 public chains were excluded, along with five repertoires with anomalous nucleotide sharing. TCRdb stores this immuneACCESS table with in-frame sequences only. Part of the clones is absent; in the studies checked, under half of the shortfall reflects unresolved V genes, and no reason is known for the rest. V, J and clone size were drawn from that table, and D and trimming were deduced from the DNA. The sample data list under 200,000 clones, and 60% to 85% of these were observed just once. Of the sample, 3% to 3.5% falls within the top ten clones.

In total, approximately 690 healthy bone marrow donors made up the cohort. All cohort members were sampled while nominally healthy, although unrecorded immune exposures were likely present. The donor was CMV seronegative and was included in the group of 352 seronegative cohort members. A peripheral blood sample was collected from each donor, and TCR beta sequencing was performed on peripheral blood mononuclear cells. Genomic DNA extraction from the blood cell samples was performed with the Qiagen DNeasy Blood Extraction Kit. From its cysteine to its phenylalanine, the CDR3 spans 13 amino acids. Just CDR3 DNA is preserved here, 39 bases in frame from base 1. Trimmed from V: 2 bases; trimmed from J: 8 bases; junction bases lacking a gene match: 4. Reading the germline V gene gives CDR1 SGHTA and CDR2 FQGTGA. The paper as a whole reports these results and caveats: In a later genetic analysis, a missense DCLRE1C variant was associated with V-gene and J-gene trimming of TCR beta chains, and the association was replicated in an independent cohort. Because HLA typing was missing for some donors at each locus, association tests included only the typed subset. A cluster of highly shared sequence variants was judged likely to represent a technical artifact of the sequencing pipeline. At a false discovery rate of 0.05, a later analysis linked 15,000 to 20,000 TCR beta sequences to specific HLA alleles. Some IMGT-functional V segments, including TRBV6-2 and TRBV6-3, could not be distinguished by the 87-base-pair reads and were therefore excluded. Linkage disequilibrium might explain the correlated functional status among segregating V segments, but an unknown experimental factor could not be ruled out. CMV serostatus was the only immune exposure information available for the cohort. When HLA alleles, especially DR and DQ, strongly co-occurred, attributing TCR associations to individual alleles was difficult. Because counts were too low, roughly 17 rarely observed V segments, including chromosome 9 orphons, were left out of the earlier analysis of over 550 of the donors. According to a later analysis, parvovirus B19, influenza, CMV and Epstein-Barr virus appeared linked to several top co-occurrence clusters. A later genetic analysis reported fewer N-insertions in productive TCRs among donors in an Asian-associated ancestry cluster than the approximately 670-donor mean. The classifier was reported to diagnose cytomegalovirus status with high specificity and sensitivity in both the original and validation cohorts. A later analysis found that TCR association rates varied across HLA loci, with DRB1 alleles showing the most associated TCRs and HLA-C alleles the fewest. Compared with equally common non-associated chains, HLA-associated TCR beta chains in a later analysis were more clonally expanded and had lower generation probabilities. A further reported finding was that TCR beta sequences accurately predicted the HLA-A and HLA-B alleles for most subjects in the first cohort. A total of around 150 TCR beta chains were listed by the study as associated with cytomegalovirus. Sequencing depth was assumed to be roughly uniform across donors in the presence/absence analyses, though that assumption may not hold. An earlier analysis of approximately 500 of the donors showed that most TCR beta V segments appeared in productive rearrangements either about 87% or about 30% of the time, which broadly matched IMGT annotations. Most CMV-associated TCR beta chains appeared to be HLA-restricted in a later analysis, and the HLA associations seemed to be driven largely by CMV exposure. It was suggested by the authors that the approach could potentially be generalized to other disease states and immunological phenotypes. In vitro tests confirmed that a few of the cytomegalovirus-associated TCR beta chains recognize cytomegalovirus antigens. Most TCR sequences were observed very rarely across donors, whereas some public TCRs were present in many individuals. This cohort had only TCR beta chains sequenced, and the lack of alpha or paired-chain data limited which features could be detected.

The clonotype originates from a woman between 35 and 50 years old in good health and CMV-seronegative. The sequence joins TRBV7-3 to TRBJ1-2; TRBD1 matches 8 bases in the middle. The sequencing sample was made of PBMCs. Here the CDR3 is given as CASSLPGGWGYTF. The DNA reads TGTGCCAGCAGCTTACCAGGGGGCTGGGGCTACACCTTC.